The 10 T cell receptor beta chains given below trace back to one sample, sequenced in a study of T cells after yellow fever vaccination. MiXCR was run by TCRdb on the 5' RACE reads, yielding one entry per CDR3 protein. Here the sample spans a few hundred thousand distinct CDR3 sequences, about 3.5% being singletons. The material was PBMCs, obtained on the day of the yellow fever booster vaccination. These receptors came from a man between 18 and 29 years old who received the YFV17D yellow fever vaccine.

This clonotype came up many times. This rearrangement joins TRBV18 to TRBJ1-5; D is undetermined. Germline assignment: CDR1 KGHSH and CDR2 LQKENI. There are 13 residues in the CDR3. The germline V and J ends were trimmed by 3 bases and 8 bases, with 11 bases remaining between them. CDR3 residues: CASSPDYSEPQHF. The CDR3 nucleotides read TGTGCCAGCTCACCGGATTATTCAGAGCCCCAGCATTTT.

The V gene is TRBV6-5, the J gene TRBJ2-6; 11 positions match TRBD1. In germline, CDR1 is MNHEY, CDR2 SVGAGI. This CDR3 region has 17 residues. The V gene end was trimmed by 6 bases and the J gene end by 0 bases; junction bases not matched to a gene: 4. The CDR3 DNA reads TGTGCCAGCAGGGACAGGGGGCGTATCTCTGGGGCCAACGTCCTGACTTTC. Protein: CASRDRGRISGANVLTF.

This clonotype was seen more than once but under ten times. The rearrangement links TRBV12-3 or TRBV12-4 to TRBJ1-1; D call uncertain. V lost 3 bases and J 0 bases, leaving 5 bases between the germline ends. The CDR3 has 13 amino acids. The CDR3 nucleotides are TGTGCCAGCAGTTTCGTCCTGAACACTGAAGCTTTCTTT. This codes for CASSFVLNTEAFF.

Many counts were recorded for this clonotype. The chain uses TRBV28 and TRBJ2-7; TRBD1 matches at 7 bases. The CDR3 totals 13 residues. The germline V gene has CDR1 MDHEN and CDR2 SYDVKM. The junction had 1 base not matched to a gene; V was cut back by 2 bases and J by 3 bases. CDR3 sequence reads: CASSLGDSYEQYV. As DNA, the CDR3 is TGTGCCAGCAGTTTAGGGGACAGCTACGAGCAGTACGTC.

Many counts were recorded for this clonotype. CDR3 in DNA: TGTGCCAGCTCACAGGAAGCTAACTATGGCTACACCTTC. It codes for CASSQEANYGYTF. The chain has TRBV18 and TRBJ1-2, with D hard to call. The CDR3 contains 13 residues. V lost 4 bases and J 0 bases, leaving 6 bases between the germline ends. The V gene's germline CDR1 is KGHSH and CDR2 LQKENI.

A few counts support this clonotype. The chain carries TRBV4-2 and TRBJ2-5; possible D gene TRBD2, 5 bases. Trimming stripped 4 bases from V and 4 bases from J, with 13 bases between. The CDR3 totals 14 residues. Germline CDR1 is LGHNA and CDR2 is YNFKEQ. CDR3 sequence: CASSRSLVRETQYF. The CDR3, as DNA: TGTGCCAGCAGCCGTTCACTAGTGAGAGAGACCCAGTACTTC.

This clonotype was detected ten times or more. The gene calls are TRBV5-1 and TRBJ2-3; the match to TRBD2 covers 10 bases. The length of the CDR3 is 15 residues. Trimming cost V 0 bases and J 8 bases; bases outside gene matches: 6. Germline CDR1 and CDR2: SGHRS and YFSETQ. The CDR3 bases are TGCGCCAGCAGCTTGGAGGGGACTAGCGAGGGTACGCAGTATTTT. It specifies CASSLEGTSEGTQYF.

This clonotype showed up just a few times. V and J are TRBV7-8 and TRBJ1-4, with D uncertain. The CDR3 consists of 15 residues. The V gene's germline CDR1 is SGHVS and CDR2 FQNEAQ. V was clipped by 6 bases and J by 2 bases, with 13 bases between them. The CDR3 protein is CASRFRFGTNEKLFF. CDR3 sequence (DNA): TGTGCCAGCAGATTCCGGTTTGGGACTAATGAAAAACTGTTTTTT. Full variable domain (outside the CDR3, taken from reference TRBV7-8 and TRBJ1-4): GAGVSQSPRYKVAKRGQDVALRCDPISGHVSLFWYQQALGQGPEFLTYFQNEAQLDKSGLPSDRFFAERPEGSVSTLKIQRTQQEDSAVYLCASRFRFGTNEKLFFGSGTQLSVL.

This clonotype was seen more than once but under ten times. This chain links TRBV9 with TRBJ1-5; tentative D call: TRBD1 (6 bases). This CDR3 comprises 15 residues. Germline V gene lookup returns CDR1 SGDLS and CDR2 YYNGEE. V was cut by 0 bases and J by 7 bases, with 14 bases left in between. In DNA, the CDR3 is TGTGCCAGCAGCGTAGGGGCAGGGGAAAGGCAGCCCCAGCATTTT. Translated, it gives CASSVGAGERQPQHF.

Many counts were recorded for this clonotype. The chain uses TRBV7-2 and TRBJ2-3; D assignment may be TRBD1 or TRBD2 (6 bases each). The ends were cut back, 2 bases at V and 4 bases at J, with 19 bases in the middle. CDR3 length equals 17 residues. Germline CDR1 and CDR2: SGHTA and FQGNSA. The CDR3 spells CASSLRLGLEGADTQYF. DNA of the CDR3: TGTGCCAGCAGCTTACGTCTGGGATTGGAGGGGGCAGATACGCAGTATTTT.